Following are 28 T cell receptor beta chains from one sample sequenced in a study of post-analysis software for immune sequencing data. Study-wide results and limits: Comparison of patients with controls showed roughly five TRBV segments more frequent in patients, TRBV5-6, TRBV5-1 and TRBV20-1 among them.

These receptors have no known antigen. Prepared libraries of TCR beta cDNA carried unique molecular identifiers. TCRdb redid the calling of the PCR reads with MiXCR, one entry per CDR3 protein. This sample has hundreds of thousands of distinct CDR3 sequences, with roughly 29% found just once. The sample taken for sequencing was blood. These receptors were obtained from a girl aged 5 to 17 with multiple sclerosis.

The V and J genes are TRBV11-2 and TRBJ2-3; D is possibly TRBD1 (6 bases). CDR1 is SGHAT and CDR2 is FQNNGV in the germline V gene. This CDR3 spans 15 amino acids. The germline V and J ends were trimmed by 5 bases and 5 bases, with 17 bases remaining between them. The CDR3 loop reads CASSRGQPGIDTQYF. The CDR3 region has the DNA TGTGCCAGCAGCCGGGGACAACCGGGAATAGATACGCAGTATTTT.

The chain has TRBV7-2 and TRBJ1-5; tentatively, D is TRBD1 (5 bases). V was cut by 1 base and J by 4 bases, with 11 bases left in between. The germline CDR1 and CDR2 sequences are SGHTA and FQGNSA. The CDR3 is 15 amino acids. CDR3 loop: CASSLDVRGNQPQHF. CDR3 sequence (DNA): TGTGCCAGCAGCTTAGACGTTCGGGGGAATCAGCCCCAGCATTTT.

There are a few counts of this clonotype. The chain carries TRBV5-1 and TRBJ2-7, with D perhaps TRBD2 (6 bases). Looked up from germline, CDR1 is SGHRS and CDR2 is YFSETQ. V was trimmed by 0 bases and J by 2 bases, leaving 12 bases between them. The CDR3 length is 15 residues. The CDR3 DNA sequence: TGCGCCAGCAGCTTGGCGTCATGGGGGGCCTACGAGCAGTACTTC. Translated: CASSLASWGAYEQYF.

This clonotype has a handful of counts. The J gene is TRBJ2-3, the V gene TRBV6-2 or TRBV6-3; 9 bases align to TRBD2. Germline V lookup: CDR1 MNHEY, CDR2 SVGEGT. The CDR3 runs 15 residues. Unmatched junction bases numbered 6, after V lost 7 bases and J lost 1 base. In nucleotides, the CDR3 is TGTGCCAGCACAAAGATAGCGGGGGGCACAGATACGCAGTATTTT. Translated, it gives CASTKIAGGTDTQYF.

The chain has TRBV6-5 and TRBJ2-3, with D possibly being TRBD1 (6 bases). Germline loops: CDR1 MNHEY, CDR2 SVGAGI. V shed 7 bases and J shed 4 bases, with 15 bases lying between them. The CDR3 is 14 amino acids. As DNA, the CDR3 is TGTGCCAGCAAAAAGTGGGGGCCGGCAGATACGCAGTATTTT. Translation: CASKKWGPADTQYF.

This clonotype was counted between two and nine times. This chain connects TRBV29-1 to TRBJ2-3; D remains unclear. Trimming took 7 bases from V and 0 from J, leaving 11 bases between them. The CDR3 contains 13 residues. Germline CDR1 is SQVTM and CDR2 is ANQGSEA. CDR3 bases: TGCAGCGCAAGCCCTACTAGCACAGATACGCAGTATTTT. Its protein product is CSASPTSTDTQYF.

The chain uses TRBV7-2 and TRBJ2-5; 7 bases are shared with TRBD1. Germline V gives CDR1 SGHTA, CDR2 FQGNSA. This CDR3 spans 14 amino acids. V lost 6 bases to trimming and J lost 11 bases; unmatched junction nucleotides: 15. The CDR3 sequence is CASSPDRVWNGQYF. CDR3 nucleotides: TGTGCCAGCAGTCCCGACAGGGTATGGAACGGGCAGTACTTC.

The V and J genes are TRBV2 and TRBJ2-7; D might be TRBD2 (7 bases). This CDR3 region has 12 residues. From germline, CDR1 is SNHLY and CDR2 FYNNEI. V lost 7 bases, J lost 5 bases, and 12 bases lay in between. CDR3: CASTQGGDEQYF. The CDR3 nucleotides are TGTGCCAGCACCCAAGGGGGGGACGAGCAGTACTTC.

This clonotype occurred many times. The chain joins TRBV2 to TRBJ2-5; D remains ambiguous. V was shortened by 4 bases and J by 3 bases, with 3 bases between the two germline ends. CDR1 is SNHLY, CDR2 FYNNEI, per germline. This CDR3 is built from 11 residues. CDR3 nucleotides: TGTGCCAGCAGTGTTAAAGAGACCCAGTACTTC. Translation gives CASSVKETQYF.

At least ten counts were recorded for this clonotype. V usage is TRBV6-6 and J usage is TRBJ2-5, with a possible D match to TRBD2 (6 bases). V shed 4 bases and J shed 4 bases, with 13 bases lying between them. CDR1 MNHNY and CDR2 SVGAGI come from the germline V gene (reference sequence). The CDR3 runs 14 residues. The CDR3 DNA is TGTGCCAGCAGTTCTCCGACTAGACGAGAGACCCAGTACTTC. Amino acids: CASSSPTRRETQYF.

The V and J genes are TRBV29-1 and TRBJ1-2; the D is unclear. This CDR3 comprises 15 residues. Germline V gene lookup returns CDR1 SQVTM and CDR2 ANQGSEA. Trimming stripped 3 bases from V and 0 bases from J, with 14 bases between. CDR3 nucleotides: TGCAGCGTTGATCGGGCAAGCCAGACTAACTATGGCTACACCTTC. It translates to CSVDRASQTNYGYTF.

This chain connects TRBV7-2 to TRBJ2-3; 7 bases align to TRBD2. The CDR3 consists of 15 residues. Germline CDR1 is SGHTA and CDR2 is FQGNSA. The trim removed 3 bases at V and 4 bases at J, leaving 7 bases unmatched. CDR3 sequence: CASSLVSGKADTQYF. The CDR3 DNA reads TGTGCCAGCAGCTTGGTGAGCGGGAAGGCAGATACGCAGTATTTT.

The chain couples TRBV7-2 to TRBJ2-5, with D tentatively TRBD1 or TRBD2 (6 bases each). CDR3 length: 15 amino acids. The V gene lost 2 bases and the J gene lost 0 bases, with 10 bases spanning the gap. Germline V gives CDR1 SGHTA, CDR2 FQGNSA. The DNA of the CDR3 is TGTGCCAGCAGCTTACTCGGGGGCGACCAAGAGACCCAGTACTTC. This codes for CASSLLGGDQETQYF.

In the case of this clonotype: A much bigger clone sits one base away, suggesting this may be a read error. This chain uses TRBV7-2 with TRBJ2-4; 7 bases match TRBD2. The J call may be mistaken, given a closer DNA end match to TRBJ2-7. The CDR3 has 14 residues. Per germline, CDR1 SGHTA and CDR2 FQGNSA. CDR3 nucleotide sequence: TGTGCCAGCAGCCACAGCGGGAAGGGGAACGAGCAGTACTTC. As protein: CASSHSGKGNEQYF.

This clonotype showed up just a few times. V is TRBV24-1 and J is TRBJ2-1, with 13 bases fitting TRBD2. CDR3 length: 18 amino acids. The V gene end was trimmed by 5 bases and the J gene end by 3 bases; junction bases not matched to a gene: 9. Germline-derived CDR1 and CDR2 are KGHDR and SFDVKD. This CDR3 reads CATSGVTGTSGNYNEQFF. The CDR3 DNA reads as TGTGCCACCAGTGGCGTGACGGGGACTAGCGGGAACTACAATGAGCAGTTCTTC.

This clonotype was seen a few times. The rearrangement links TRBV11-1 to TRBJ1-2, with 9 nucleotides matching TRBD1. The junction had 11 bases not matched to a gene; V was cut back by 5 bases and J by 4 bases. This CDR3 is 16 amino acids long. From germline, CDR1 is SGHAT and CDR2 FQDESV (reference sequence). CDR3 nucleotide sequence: TGTGCCAGCAGCCCGTACGACAGGGGGACAGCCTATGGCTACACCTTC. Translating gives CASSPYDRGTAYGYTF.

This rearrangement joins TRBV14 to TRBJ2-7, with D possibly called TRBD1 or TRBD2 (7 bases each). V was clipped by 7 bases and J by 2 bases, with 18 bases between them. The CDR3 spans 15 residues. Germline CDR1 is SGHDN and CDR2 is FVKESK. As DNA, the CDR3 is TGTGCCAGCAACAAGGGAGGGGGCTACACCTACGAGCAGTACTTC. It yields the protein CASNKGGGYTYEQYF.

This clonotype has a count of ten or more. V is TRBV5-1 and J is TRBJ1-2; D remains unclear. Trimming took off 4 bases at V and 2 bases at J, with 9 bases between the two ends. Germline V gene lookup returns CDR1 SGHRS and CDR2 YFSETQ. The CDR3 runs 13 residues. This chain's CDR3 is CASSPGMNYGYTF. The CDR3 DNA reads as TGCGCCAGCAGCCCCGGGATGAACTATGGCTACACCTTC.

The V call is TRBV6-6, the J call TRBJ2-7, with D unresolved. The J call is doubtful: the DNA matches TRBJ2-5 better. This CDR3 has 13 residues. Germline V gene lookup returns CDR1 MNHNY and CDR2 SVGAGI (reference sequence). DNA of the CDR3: TGTGCCAGCAGTTACGGGCACGGGGAGACCCAGTACTTC. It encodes CASSYGHGETQYF.

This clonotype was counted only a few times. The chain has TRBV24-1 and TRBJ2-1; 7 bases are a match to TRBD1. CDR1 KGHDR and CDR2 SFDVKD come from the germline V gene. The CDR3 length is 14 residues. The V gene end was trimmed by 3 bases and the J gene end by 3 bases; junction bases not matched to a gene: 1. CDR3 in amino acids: CATSDGTVYNEQFF. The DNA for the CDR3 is TGTGCCACCAGTGATGGGACAGTCTACAATGAGCAGTTCTTC.

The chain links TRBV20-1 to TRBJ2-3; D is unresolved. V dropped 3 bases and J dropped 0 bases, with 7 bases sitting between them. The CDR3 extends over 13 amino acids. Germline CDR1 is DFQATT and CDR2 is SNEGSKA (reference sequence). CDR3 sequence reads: CSASTTSTDTQYF. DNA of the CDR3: TGCAGTGCTAGTACCACAAGCACAGATACGCAGTATTTT.

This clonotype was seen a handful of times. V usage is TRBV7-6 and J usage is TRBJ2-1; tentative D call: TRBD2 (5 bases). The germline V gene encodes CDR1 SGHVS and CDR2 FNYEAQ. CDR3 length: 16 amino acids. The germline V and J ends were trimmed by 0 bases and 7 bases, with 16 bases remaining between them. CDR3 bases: TGTGCCAGCAGCTTAGCGGTAGCGTCCGATTTGAATGAGCAGTTCTTC. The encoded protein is CASSLAVASDLNEQFF.

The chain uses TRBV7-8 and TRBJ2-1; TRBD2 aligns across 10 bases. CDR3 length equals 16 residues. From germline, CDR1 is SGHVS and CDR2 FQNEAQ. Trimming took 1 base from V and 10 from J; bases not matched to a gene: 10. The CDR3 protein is CASSLGIALAGSEQFF. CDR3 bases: TGTGCCAGCAGCTTAGGAATTGCACTAGCGGGGAGCGAGCAGTTCTTC.

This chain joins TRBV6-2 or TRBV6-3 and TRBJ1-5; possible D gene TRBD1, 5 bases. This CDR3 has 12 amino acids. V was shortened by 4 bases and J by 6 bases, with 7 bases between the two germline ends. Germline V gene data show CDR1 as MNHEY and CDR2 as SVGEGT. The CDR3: CASSSGSQPQHF. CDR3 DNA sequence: TGTGCCAGCAGTTCAGGGTCTCAGCCCCAGCATTTT.

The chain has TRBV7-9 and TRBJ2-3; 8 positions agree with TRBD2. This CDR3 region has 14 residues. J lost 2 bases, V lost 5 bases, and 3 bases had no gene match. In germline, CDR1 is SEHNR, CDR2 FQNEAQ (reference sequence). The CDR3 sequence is CASSPGGDTDTQYF. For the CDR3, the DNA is TGTGCCAGCAGCCCGGGGGGGGACACAGATACGCAGTATTTT. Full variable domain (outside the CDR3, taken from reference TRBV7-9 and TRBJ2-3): DTGVSQNPRHKITKRGQNVTFRCDPISEHNRLYWYRQTLGQGPEFLTYFQNEAQLEKSRLLSDRFSAERPKGSFSTLEIQRTEQGDSAMYLCASSPGGDTDTQYFGPGTRLTVL.

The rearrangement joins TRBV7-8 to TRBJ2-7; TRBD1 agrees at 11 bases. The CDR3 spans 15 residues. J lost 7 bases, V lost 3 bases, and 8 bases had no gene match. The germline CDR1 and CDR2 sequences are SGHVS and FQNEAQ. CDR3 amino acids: CASSLTGTGGGEQYF. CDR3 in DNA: TGTGCCAGCAGCTTGACCGGGACAGGGGGAGGGGAGCAGTACTTC.

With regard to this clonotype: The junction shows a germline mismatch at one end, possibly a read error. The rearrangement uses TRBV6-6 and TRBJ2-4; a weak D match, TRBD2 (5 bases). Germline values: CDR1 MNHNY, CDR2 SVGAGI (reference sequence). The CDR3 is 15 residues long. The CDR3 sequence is CTSSYSSSRGNIQYF. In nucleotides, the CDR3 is TGTACCAGCAGTTACTCCAGTTCTCGGGGAAACATTCAGTACTTC.

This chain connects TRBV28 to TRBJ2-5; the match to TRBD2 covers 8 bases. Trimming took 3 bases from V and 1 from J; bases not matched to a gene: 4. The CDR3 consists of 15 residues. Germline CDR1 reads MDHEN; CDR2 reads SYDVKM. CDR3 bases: TGTGCCAGCAGTTTCCCCGGGACTAGCCAAGAGACCCAGTACTTC. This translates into CASSFPGTSQETQYF.